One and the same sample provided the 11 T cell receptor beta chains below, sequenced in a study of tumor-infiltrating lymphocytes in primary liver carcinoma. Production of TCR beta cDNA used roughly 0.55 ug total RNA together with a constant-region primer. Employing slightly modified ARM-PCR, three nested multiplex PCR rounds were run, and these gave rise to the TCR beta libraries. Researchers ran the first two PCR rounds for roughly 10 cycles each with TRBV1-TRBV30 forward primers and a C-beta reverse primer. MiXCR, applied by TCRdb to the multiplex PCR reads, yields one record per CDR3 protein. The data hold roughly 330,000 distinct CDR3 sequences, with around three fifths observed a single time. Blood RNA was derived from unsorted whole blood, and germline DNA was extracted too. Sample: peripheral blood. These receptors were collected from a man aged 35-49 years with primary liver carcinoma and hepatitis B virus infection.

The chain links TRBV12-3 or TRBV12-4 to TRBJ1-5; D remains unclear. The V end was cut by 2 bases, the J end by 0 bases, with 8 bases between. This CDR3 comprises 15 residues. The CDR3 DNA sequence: TGTGCCAGCAGTTTAACGGCGGATAGCAATCAGCCCCAGCATTTT. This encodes CASSLTADSNQPQHF.

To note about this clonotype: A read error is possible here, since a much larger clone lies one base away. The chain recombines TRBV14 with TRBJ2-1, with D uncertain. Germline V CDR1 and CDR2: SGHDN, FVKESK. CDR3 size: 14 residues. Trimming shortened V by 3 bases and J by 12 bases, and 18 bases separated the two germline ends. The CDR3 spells CASSQDAIRRWQFF. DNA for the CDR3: TGTGCCAGCAGCCAGGATGCAATTCGTCGGTGGCAGTTCTTC.

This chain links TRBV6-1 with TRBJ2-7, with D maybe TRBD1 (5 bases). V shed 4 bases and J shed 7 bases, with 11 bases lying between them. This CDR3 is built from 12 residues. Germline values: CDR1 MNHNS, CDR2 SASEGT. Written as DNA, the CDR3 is TGTGCCAGCAGTGGACAGTTGGGTGAGCAGTACTTC. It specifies CASSGQLGEQYF.

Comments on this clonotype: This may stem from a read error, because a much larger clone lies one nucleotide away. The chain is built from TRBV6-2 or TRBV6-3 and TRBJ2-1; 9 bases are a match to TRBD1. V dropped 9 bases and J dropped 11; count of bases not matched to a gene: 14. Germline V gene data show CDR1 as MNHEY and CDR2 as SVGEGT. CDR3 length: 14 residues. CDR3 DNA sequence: TGTGCCAGGAGGGGCCAGAGGGACAGGGTGAAGCAGTTCTTC. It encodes CARRGQRDRVKQFF.

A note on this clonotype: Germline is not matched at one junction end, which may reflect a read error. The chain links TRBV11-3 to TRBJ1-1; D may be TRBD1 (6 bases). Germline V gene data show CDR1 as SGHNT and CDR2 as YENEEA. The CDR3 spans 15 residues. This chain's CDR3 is CANSTSPGVRIEAFF. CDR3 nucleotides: TGTGCCAACAGCACTTCCCCAGGGGTGCGAATTGAAGCTTTCTTT.

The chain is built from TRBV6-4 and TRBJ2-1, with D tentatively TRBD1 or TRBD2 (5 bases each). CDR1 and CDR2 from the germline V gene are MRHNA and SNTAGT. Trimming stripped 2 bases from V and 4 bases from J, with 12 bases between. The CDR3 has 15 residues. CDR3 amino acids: CASSDVGTTYNEQFF. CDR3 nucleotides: TGTGCCAGCAGTGACGTCGGGACCACATACAATGAGCAGTTCTTC.

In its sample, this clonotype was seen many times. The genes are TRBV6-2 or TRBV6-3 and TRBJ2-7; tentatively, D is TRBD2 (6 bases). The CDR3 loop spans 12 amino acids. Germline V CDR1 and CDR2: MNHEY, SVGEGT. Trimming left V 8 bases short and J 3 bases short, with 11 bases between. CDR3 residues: CASRDSVYEQYF. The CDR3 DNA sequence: TGTGCCAGCCGGGACTCCGTCTACGAGCAGTACTTC.

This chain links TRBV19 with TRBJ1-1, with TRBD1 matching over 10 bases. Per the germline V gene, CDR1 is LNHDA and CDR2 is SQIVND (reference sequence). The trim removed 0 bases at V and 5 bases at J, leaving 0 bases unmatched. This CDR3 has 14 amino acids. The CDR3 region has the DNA TGTGCCAGTAGTATAGAGGACAGGGGGACTGAAGCTTTCTTT. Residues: CASSIEDRGTEAFF.

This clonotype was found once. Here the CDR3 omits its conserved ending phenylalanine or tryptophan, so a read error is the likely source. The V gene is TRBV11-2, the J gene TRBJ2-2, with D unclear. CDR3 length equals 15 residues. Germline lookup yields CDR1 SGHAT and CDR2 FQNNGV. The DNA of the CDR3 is TGTACCAGCAGCTTCGATACGAGAAACACCGGGGAGCTGTTTTCT. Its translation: CTSSFDTRNTGELFS.

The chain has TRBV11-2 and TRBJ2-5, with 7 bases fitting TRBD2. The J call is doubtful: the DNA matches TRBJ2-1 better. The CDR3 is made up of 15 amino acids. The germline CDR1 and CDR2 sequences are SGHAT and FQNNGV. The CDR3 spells CASSSTGTIAETQFF. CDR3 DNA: TGTGCCAGCAGTTCGACCGGGACTATCGCCGAGACCCAGTTCTTC.

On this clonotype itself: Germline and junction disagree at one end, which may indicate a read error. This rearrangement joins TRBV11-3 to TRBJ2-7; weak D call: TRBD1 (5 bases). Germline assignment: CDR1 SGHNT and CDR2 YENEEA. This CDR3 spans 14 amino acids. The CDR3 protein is CASSLIQGSYEQHF. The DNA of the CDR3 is TGTGCTAGCAGCTTAATTCAGGGATCCTACGAGCAGCACTTC.